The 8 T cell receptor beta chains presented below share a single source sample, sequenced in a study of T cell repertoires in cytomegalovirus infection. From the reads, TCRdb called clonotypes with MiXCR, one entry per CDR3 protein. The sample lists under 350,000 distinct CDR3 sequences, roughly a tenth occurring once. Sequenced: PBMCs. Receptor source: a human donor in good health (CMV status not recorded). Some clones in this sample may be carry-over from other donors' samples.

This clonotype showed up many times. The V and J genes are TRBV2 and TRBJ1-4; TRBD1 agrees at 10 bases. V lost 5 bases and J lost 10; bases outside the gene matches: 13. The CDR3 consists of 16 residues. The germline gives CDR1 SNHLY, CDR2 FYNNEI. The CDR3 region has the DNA TGTGCCAGCAGTTCTTATCCCGGGACAGGGGAGGCAAAACTGTTTTTT. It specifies CASSSYPGTGEAKLFF.

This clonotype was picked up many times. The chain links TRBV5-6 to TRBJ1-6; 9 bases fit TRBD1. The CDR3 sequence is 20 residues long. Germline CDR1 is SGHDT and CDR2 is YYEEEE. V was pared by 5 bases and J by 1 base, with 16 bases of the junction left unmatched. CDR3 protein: CASSVSRDRAKRSYNSPLHF. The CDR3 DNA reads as TGTGCCAGCAGTGTCTCCAGGGACAGGGCTAAAAGATCCTATAATTCACCCCTCCACTTT.

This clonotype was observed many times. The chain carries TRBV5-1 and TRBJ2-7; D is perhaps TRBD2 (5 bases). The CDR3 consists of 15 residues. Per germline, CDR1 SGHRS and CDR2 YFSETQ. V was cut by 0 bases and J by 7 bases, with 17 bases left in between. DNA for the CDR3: TGCGCCAGCAGCTTGGGCGGGCCTTTACAAGGGGAGCAGTACGTC. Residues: CASSLGGPLQGEQYV.

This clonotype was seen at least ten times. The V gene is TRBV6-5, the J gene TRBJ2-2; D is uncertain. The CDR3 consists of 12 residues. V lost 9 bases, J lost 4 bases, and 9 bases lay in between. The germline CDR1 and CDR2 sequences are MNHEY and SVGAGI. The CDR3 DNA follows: TGTGCCAGTCGGCGAGCCACCGGGGAGCTGTTTTTT. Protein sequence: CASRRATGELFF.

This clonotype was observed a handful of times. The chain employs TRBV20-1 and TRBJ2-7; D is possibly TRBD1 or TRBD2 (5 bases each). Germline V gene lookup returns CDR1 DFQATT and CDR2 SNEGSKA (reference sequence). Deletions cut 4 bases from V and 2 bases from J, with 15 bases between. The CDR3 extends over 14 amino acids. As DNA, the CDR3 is TGCAGTGCTAAAGAGAGGGACGGAACCTACGAGCAGTACTTC. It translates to CSAKERDGTYEQYF.

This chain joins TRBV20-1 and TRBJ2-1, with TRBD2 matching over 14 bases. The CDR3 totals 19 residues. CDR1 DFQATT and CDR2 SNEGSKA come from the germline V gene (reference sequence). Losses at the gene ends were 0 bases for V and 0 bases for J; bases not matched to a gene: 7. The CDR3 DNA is TGCAGTGCTAGAGATCTAGGGACTAGCGGGGGCCCCTCCTACAATGAGCAGTTCTTC. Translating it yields CSARDLGTSGGPSYNEQFF.

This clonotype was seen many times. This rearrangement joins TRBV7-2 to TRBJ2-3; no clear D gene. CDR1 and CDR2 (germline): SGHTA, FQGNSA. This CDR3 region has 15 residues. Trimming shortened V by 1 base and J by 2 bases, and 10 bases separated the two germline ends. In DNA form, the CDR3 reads TGTGCCAGCAGCTTAGTTTACGGCTACACAGATACGCAGTATTTT. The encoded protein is CASSLVYGYTDTQYF.

The DNA for the CDR3 is TGTGCCAGCAGTTCCCAATTCACAGGGGTTGGAACTGAAGCTTTCTTT. Its translation: CASSSQFTGVGTEAFF. The rearrangement joins TRBV12-3 or TRBV12-4 to TRBJ1-1; 7 bases match TRBD1. The CDR3 loop spans 16 amino acids. V was pared by 4 bases and J by 5 bases, with 13 bases of the junction left unmatched.